The sequence of this T cell receptor beta chain was determined in a study of CD8+ T cells in alopecia areata. cDNA serving as the sequencing template came from extracted, reverse transcribed RNA. Using immunoSEQ multiplex PCR, the repertoire was profiled, and TCRdb retains in-frame clones only, with some absent. The repertoire consists of tens of thousands of clones, with about half occurring once and the leading ten covering about 15%. The CDR3 is 14 amino acids. The V gene's germline CDR1 is MNHEY and CDR2 SVGAGI. Trimming removed 4 bases at V and 5 bases at J, with 14 bases between. The J gene is TRBJ2-5, the V gene TRBV6-5, with D maybe TRBD2 (7 bases). This TCR was sampled from a human donor with alopecia areata. Sample: CD8+ T cells sorted from blood, taken at week 0. The CDR3 nucleotides read TGTGCCAGCAGTTGGGGCGGGGGCTTGGAGACCCAGTACTTC. This codes for CASSWGGGLETQYF.